The present T cell receptor (beta chain) was sequenced within a study of shared clonotypes between healthy human individuals. When replicate PCRs were run on sorted subsets, they used about 200 ng DNA, approximately 33,000 T cell genomes. Assay: immunoSEQ multiplex PCR; the TCRdb copy retains only in-frame clones and omits some. The sample lists around 2.3 million clones, around 95% occurring once. Germline V gene lookup returns CDR1 SGHRS and CDR2 YFSETQ. This CDR3 has 15 amino acids. The V segment lost 0 bases and the J segment 2 bases; nucleotides outside the gene matches: 5. About this clone itself: Its specificity is unknown.

Notes on the study in general: Rarefaction showed that sequencing of sorted subsets was incomplete (despite large depth). Relative to memory subsets, naive subsets generally showed larger estimated richness. Limitation of the genetic and exposure-history diversity represented came from the few donors.

Input material: naive CD4+ T cells sorted from blood. Subset here: CD45RA+ positively selected. The V gene is TRBV5-1, the J gene TRBJ2-7, with TRBD1 identical over 7 bases. This sequence was found in a man aged 18 to 29 in good health. CDR3 amino acids: CASSLEEGATYEQYF. The CDR3 coding sequence is TGCGCCAGCAGCTTGGAAGAGGGGGCCACCTACGAGCAGTACTTC.